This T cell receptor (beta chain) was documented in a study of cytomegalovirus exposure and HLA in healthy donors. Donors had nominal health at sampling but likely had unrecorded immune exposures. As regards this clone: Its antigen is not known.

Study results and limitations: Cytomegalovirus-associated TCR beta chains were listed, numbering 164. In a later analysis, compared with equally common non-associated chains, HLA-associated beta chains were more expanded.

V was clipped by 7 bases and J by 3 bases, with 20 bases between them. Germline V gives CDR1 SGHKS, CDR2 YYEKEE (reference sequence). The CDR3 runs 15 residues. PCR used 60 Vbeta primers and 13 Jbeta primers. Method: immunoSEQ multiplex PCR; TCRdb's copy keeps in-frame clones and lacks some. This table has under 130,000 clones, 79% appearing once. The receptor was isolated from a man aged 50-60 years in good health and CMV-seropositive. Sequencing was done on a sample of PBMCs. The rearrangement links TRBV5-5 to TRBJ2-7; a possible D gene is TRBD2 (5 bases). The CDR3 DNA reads TGTGCCAGCCTGAGGGCCGGAGGTGCGGACTACGAGCAGTACTTC. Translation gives CASLRAGGADYEQYF.